The clone carrying this TCR beta chain was detected ten times or more. The antigen is undetermined. This entry is derived from a study of read filtering for tumor transcriptome and immune sequencing. The wider study: Mean patient age was roughly 70 years, range roughly 40 to 80; 16 to 20 male, around 15 female. About 8 patients were R-ISS I, about 16 were R-ISS II, about seven were R-ISS III. The study, taken as a whole, reports: Dropping single-read clonotypes raised IR-seq and RNA-seq shared-clonotype correlation. Sorted CD138-negative bone marrow cells were not purified T cells.

After removal of 3 bases from V and 1 base from J, the junction contained 2 bases not matched to a gene. The length of the CDR3 is 15 residues. CDR1 and CDR2 (germline): SEHNR, FQNEAQ (reference sequence). Molecular barcoded adaptors covering alpha/delta and beta/gamma chains were used on around 370 ng RNA. TCRdb recomputed calls from the reads with MiXCR, one row per CDR3 protein. The repertoire holds over 45,000 distinct CDR3 sequences, with 20% to 25% as singletons. Sequencing was carried out using a population of CD138-negative cells sorted from bone marrow. This receptor was identified in a donor at least 40 years old with multiple myeloma. The chain links TRBV7-9 to TRBJ2-1, with 8 bases fitting TRBD2. In DNA form, the CDR3 reads TGTGCCAGCAGCTTGATAGCGGGGTCCTACAATGAGCAGTTCTTC. Its protein is CASSLIAGSYNEQFF. Looking up the rest from reference TRBV7-9 and TRBJ2-1 gives the full variable domain: DTGVSQNPRHKITKRGQNVTFRCDPISEHNRLYWYRQTLGQGPEFLTYFQNEAQLEKSRLLSDRFSAERPKGSFSTLEIQRTEQGDSAMYLCASSLIAGSYNEQFFGPGTRLTVL.